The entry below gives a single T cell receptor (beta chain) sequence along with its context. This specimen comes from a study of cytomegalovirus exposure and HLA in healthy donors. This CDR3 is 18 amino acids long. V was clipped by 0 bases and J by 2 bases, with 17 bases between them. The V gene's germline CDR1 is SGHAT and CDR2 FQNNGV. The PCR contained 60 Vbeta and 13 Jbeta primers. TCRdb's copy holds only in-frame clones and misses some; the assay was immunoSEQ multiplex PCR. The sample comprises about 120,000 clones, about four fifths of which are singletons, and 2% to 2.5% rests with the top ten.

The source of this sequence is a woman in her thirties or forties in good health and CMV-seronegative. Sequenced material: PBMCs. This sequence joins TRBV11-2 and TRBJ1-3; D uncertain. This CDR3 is CASSLDWILPGTGNTIYF. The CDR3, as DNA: TGTGCCAGCAGCTTAGATTGGATACTTCCGGGGACTGGAAACACCATATATTTT.